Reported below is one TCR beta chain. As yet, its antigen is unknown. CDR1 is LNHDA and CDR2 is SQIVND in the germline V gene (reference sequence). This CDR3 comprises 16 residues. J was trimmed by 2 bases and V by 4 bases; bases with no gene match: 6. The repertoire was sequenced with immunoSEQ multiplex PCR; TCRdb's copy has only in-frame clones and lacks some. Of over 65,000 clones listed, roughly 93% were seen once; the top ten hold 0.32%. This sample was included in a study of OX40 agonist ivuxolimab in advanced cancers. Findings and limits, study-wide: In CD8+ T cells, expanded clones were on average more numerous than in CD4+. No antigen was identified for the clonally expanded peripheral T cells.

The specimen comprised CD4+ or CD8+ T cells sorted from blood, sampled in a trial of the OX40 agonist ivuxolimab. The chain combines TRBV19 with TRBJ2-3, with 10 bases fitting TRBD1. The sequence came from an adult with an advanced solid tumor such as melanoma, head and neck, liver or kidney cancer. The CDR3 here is CASSTRDRGTTDTQYF. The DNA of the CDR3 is TGTGCCAGTAGTACCCGGGACAGGGGAACCACAGATACGCAGTATTTT.